One sample yielded the 32 T cell receptor beta chains listed below, sequenced in a study of OX40 agonist ivuxolimab in advanced cancers. Library preparation was by the immunoSEQ multiplex PCR assay. In TCRdb, the immuneACCESS table is reduced to in-frame sequences with V and J assigned. These tables do not hold every clone; where another copy was compared, an unresolved V gene accounts for under half, and the others remain unexplained. Counted in this sample were more than 70,000 clones; more than 75% of them appeared once. Of the sample, around 0.34% falls within the top ten clones. The specimen comprised CD4+ or CD8+ T cells sorted from blood, sampled in a trial of the OX40 agonist ivuxolimab. The receptors originated from an adult with an advanced solid tumor such as melanoma, head and neck, liver or kidney cancer.

The CDR3 region is CASSAEAASTDTQYF. CDR3 DNA sequence: TGTGCCAGCAGTGCGGAAGCGGCAAGCACAGATACGCAGTATTTT. The chain employs TRBV6-1 and TRBJ2-3, with D perhaps TRBD2 (5 bases). Germline V lookup: CDR1 MNHNS, CDR2 SASEGT. Trimming took 4 bases from V and 0 from J, leaving 11 bases between them. The CDR3 contains 15 residues.

This chain links TRBV6-1 with TRBJ2-4; TRBD1 matches at 7 bases. V was pared by 2 bases and J by 3 bases, with 7 bases of the junction left unmatched. Germline CDR1 is MNHNS and CDR2 is SASEGT. This CDR3 has 16 amino acids. The DNA of the CDR3 is TGTGCCAGCAGTGAATTAGGGGGCGTGGGCAAAAACATTCAGTACTTC. This gives the protein CASSELGGVGKNIQYF.

This clone occurred a few times. This sequence joins TRBV4-3 and TRBJ2-7, with TRBD2 identical over 8 bases. V was pared by 4 bases and J by 2 bases, with 4 bases of the junction left unmatched. The CDR3 sequence is 14 residues long. Germline V gives CDR1 LGHNA, CDR2 YSLEER. DNA for the CDR3: TGCGCCAGCAGCCCGAGCGGGAGCCCCTACGAGCAGTACTTC. It encodes CASSPSGSPYEQYF.

V and J are TRBV28 and TRBJ1-2, with 9 positions matching TRBD1. After removal of 5 bases from V and 2 bases from J, the junction contained 9 bases not matched to a gene. The CDR3 is 16 residues long. Germline V lookup: CDR1 MDHEN, CDR2 SYDVKM. The CDR3: CASSPTPGQGNYGYTF. DNA for the CDR3: TGTGCCAGCAGTCCCACACCGGGACAGGGAAACTATGGCTACACCTTC.

The V call is TRBV6-1, the J call TRBJ1-1; no firm D call. The V end lost 2 bases, the J end lost 1 base, and 11 bases lay between the germline ends. Germline V gene data show CDR1 as MNHNS and CDR2 as SASEGT. The length of the CDR3 is 15 residues. The CDR3 coding sequence is TGTGCCAGCAGTGAACCCCTGGACCCGAACACTGAAGCTTTCTTT. Translation: CASSEPLDPNTEAFF.

The chain combines TRBV7-8 with TRBJ1-5; 9 nucleotides line up with TRBD1. The junction had 10 bases not matched to a gene; V was cut back by 5 bases and J by 2 bases. Germline assignment: CDR1 SGHVS and CDR2 FQNEAQ. The CDR3 consists of 17 residues. CDR3 sequence: CASSPDRRDRGNQPQHF. The CDR3 nucleotides read TGTGCCAGCAGCCCCGATCGTAGGGACAGGGGCAATCAGCCCCAGCATTTT.

In the case of this clone: In the same sample, other DNA sequences code for this CDR3. The V call is TRBV11-2, the J call TRBJ2-3; D is unclear. The V and J ends lost 1 base and 2 bases respectively, with 7 bases between them. From germline, CDR1 is SGHAT and CDR2 FQNNGV. The CDR3 totals 14 residues. As DNA, the CDR3 is TGTGCCAGCAGCTTAGGGAGACTCACAGATACGCAGTATTTT. Amino acid sequence: CASSLGRLTDTQYF. Full variable domain (remainder filled in from reference TRBV11-2 and TRBJ2-3): EAGVAQSPRYKIIEKRQSVAFWCNPISGHATLYWYQQILGQGPKLLIQFQNNGVVDDSQLPKDRFSAERLKGVDSTLKIQPAKLEDSAVYLCASSLGRLTDTQYFGPGTRLTVL.

This clone was counted only a few times. The chain recombines TRBV9 with TRBJ1-3, with D possibly being TRBD1 (6 bases). V lost 0 bases and J lost 0, with 7 bases in between. This CDR3 comprises 15 residues. CDR1 and CDR2 from the germline V gene are SGDLS and YYNGEE. CDR3 in amino acids: CASSVGTVSGNTIYF. For the CDR3, the DNA is TGTGCCAGCAGCGTAGGGACAGTCTCTGGAAACACCATATATTTT.

The rearrangement joins TRBV6-1 to TRBJ1-5, with no clear D. The length of the CDR3 is 16 residues. Germline CDR1 is MNHNS and CDR2 is SASEGT. Trimming stripped 0 bases from V and 2 bases from J, with 11 bases between. CDR3 sequence (DNA): TGTGCCAGCAGTGAAGCAGGCGCTTCGCGCAATCAGCCCCAGCATTTT. Protein sequence: CASSEAGASRNQPQHF.

This rearrangement joins TRBV5-4 to TRBJ1-2, with 12 bases lining up with TRBD1. This CDR3 region has 17 residues. The V gene end was trimmed by 3 bases and the J gene end by 3 bases; junction bases not matched to a gene: 9. The germline V gene encodes CDR1 SGHNT and CDR2 YYREEE (reference sequence). In DNA, the CDR3 is TGTGCCAGCAGCTCGCCAACCGGGACAGGGGGCTACTATGGCTACACCTTC. This encodes CASSSPTGTGGYYGYTF.

The CDR3: CASSSPTGIEYEQYF. The CDR3 DNA reads as TGTGCCAGCAGTTCCCCGACAGGGATCGAGTACGAGCAGTACTTC. V and J are TRBV28 and TRBJ2-5; 7 nucleotides match TRBD1. The closer fit of TRBJ2-7 to the DNA end suggests the J call may be wrong. Germline V gene sequence: CDR1 MDHEN, CDR2 SYDVKM. This CDR3 spans 15 amino acids.

This chain uses TRBV19 with TRBJ2-2, with 7 bases lining up with TRBD1. The germline CDR1 and CDR2 sequences are LNHDA and SQIVND (reference sequence). This CDR3 is built from 17 residues. J gave up 1 base and V 6 bases, and 11 bases lay outside the gene matches. CDR3 nucleotides: TGTGCCAGTAGCAAAATGGCTTACAGGGGGAACACCGGGGAGCTGTTTTTT. Translation: CASSKMAYRGNTGELFF.

V gene TRBV28 combines with J gene TRBJ1-2; a weak D match, TRBD1 (5 bases). There are 16 residues in the CDR3. Germline CDR1 MDHEN, CDR2 SYDVKM. V was trimmed by 4 bases and J by 8 bases, leaving 23 bases between them. The CDR3 nucleotides are TGTGCCAGCAGTTCGGGGGACGGTTCATCTCTTTCCGGCTACACCTTC. Its protein product is CASSSGDGSSLSGYTF.

The J gene is TRBJ1-3, the V gene TRBV6-5; 7 positions agree with TRBD1. This CDR3 region has 14 residues. Losses at the gene ends were 9 bases for V and 1 base for J; bases not matched to a gene: 6. From germline, CDR1 is MNHEY and CDR2 SVGAGI. The CDR3 loop is CARRQGRSGNTIYF. The CDR3 DNA reads TGTGCCAGGCGACAGGGACGGTCTGGAAACACCATATATTTT.

The chain couples TRBV6-5 to TRBJ2-7; D tentatively fits TRBD1 or TRBD2 (5 bases each). The CDR3 loop spans 14 amino acids. The V end was cut by 5 bases, the J end by 4 bases, with 15 bases between. The germline CDR1 and CDR2 sequences are MNHEY and SVGAGI. The CDR3 coding sequence is TGTGCCAGCAGTCGTCCCGGGACGGATTACGAGCAGTACTTC. Protein sequence: CASSRPGTDYEQYF.

The V and J genes are TRBV29-1 and TRBJ2-3; 14 bases align to TRBD2. Germline CDR1 and CDR2: SQVTM and ANQGSEA. The CDR3 loop spans 15 amino acids. V dropped 7 bases and J dropped 4; count of bases not matched to a gene: 7. CDR3 region: CSALTSGRAADTQYF. CDR3 DNA sequence: TGCAGCGCCCTGACTAGCGGGAGGGCGGCAGATACGCAGTATTTT.

The chain couples TRBV19 to TRBJ2-7; 12 bases fit TRBD1. V lost 6 bases, J lost 7 bases, and 10 bases stayed unmatched. The CDR3 totals 15 residues. CDR1 is LNHDA, CDR2 SQIVND, per germline (reference sequence). The DNA for the CDR3 is TGTGCCAGTAGGGATCTGGGACAGGGGGCTCAGGAGCAGTACTTC. Translating it yields CASRDLGQGAQEQYF. The whole variable domain, remainder taken from reference TRBV19 and TRBJ2-7, is DGGITQSPKYLFRKEGQNVTLSCEQNLNHDAMYWYRQDPGQGLRLIYYSQIVNDFQKGDIAEGYSVSREKKESFPLTVTSAQKNPTAFYLCASRDLGQGAQEQYFGPGTRLTVT.

This chain connects TRBV18 to TRBJ2-1, with D maybe TRBD1 (7 bases). Trimming left V 2 bases short and J 9 bases short, with 17 bases between. Germline values: CDR1 KGHSH, CDR2 LQKENI. There are 15 residues in the CDR3. CDR3 region: CASSPRQGGYGEQFF. The CDR3 DNA sequence: TGTGCCAGCTCACCAAGGCAGGGGGGATATGGTGAGCAGTTCTTC.

This sequence joins TRBV6-5 and TRBJ2-7; 11 bases are shared with TRBD2. Germline V gives CDR1 MNHEY, CDR2 SVGAGI. The junction had 2 bases not matched to a gene; V was cut back by 6 bases and J by 1 base. The CDR3 has 14 amino acids. CDR3 sequence: CASSRLAGSYEQYF. The CDR3 nucleotides are TGTGCCAGCAGCCGACTAGCGGGATCCTACGAGCAGTACTTC.

V is TRBV5-4 and J is TRBJ2-3; 13 bases are a match to TRBD2. The V and J ends lost 4 bases and 1 base, in that order; junction bases with no gene match: 6. From germline, CDR1 is SGHNT and CDR2 YYREEE (reference sequence). The CDR3 sequence is 17 residues long. This CDR3 reads CASSARLAGGGTDTQYF. CDR3 DNA sequence: TGTGCCAGCAGCGCAAGACTAGCGGGAGGAGGCACAGATACGCAGTATTTT.

The gene calls are TRBV11-2 and TRBJ2-1; D may be TRBD2 (6 bases). Trimming took 1 base from V and 7 from J, leaving 14 bases between them. The CDR3 has 15 amino acids. CDR1 and CDR2 (germline): SGHAT, FQNNGV. CDR3 protein: CASSLAGSSGNEQFF. For the CDR3, the DNA is TGTGCCAGCAGCTTAGCTGGATCCAGCGGGAATGAGCAGTTCTTC.

The genes are TRBV9 and TRBJ2-7; no reliable D call. CDR3 length equals 13 residues. Germline-derived CDR1 and CDR2 are SGDLS and YYNGEE. V dropped 2 bases and J dropped 6 bases, with 12 bases sitting between them. CDR3 protein: CASSVTWNGEQYF. The CDR3 DNA reads TGTGCCAGCAGCGTTACATGGAATGGCGAGCAGTACTTC.

The chain has TRBV5-1 and TRBJ2-7, with TRBD1 as a possible D gene (5 bases). CDR1 is SGHRS and CDR2 is YFSETQ in the germline V gene. The CDR3 has 15 residues. The ends were cut back, 4 bases at V and 2 bases at J, with 16 bases in the middle. CDR3 in amino acids: CASSPQPDRPYEQYF. The CDR3 nucleotides are TGCGCCAGCAGCCCTCAACCCGACAGACCCTACGAGCAGTACTTC.

The chain couples TRBV7-9 to TRBJ2-5; D gene unclear. CDR1 is SEHNR and CDR2 is FQNEAQ in the germline V gene (reference sequence). The CDR3 is 14 amino acids. V lost 1 base, J lost 2 bases, and 8 bases lay in between. CDR3 sequence (DNA): TGTGCCAGCAGCTTAGACCACCTGCAAGAGACCCAGTACTTC. This translates into CASSLDHLQETQYF.

The chain recombines TRBV11-2 with TRBJ2-7; maybe TRBD1 (6 bases). V was cut by 5 bases and J by 2 bases, with 10 bases left in between. CDR1 SGHAT and CDR2 FQNNGV come from the germline V gene. This CDR3 is 13 amino acids long. CDR3 sequence reads: CASSPTGAYEQYF. CDR3 DNA: TGTGCCAGCAGCCCGACAGGAGCCTACGAGCAGTACTTC.

This chain connects TRBV19 to TRBJ2-2; D is ambiguous. Germline assignment: CDR1 LNHDA and CDR2 SQIVND (reference sequence). Trimming pared 5 bases from V and 7 bases from J, leaving 8 bases between. This CDR3 region has 12 residues. The CDR3 DNA follows: TGTGCCAGTAGTTTCTTAGACGGGGAGCTGTTTTTT. It translates to CASSFLDGELFF.

This CDR3 is CASSLVAGGPYEQYF. CDR3 DNA sequence: TGCGCCAGCAGCTTGGTTGCGGGAGGCCCCTACGAGCAGTACTTC. The genes are TRBV5-1 and TRBJ2-7, with 8 bases fitting TRBD2. The CDR3 is made up of 15 amino acids. Germline lookup yields CDR1 SGHRS and CDR2 YFSETQ. Trimming removed 0 bases from V and 2 bases from J; junction bases left unmatched: 4.

The chain links TRBV4-1 to TRBJ2-1; 11 nucleotides line up with TRBD2. V lost 4 bases and J lost 8; bases outside the gene matches: 4. The CDR3 loop spans 14 amino acids. Per the germline V gene, CDR1 is MGHRA and CDR2 is YSYEKL. Here the CDR3 DNA reads TGCGCCAGCAGCCCTAGCGGGAGGATACATGAGCAGTTCTTC. Amino acids: CASSPSGRIHEQFF.

The gene calls are TRBV4-3 and TRBJ2-5; tentative D call: TRBD1 (7 bases). CDR1 and CDR2 from the germline V gene are LGHNA and YSLEER. With 3 bases removed from V and 0 bases from J, the gap between germline ends came to 17 bases. The CDR3 has 17 amino acids. Here the CDR3 reads CASSHSGGLGYQETQYF. DNA for the CDR3: TGCGCCAGCAGCCACTCAGGGGGACTCGGGTACCAAGAGACCCAGTACTTC.

The chain joins TRBV7-8 to TRBJ2-3; D is ambiguous. The CDR3 length is 15 residues. Trimming stripped 3 bases from V and 1 base from J, with 11 bases between. Germline V gene data show CDR1 as SGHVS and CDR2 as FQNEAQ. The CDR3: CASSLVMRGTDTQYF. The CDR3 DNA reads TGTGCCAGCAGCTTGGTCATGCGTGGCACAGATACGCAGTATTTT.

The J gene is TRBJ2-2, the V gene TRBV19; 14 positions match TRBD2. Looked up from germline, CDR1 is LNHDA and CDR2 is SQIVND (reference sequence). The CDR3 length is 20 residues. The V and J ends lost 3 bases and 6 bases, in that order; junction bases with no gene match: 15. The CDR3 here is CASSIQGLAGGRQRAGELFF. The CDR3 region has the DNA TGTGCCAGTAGTATTCAAGGACTAGCGGGAGGAAGACAACGGGCCGGGGAGCTGTTTTTT.

V gene TRBV27 combines with J gene TRBJ1-5; 12 nucleotides agree with TRBD1. Trimming took 3 bases from V and 2 from J; bases not matched to a gene: 8. The CDR3 length is 18 residues. From germline, CDR1 is MNHEY and CDR2 SMNVEV (reference sequence). CDR3 coding DNA: TGTGCCAGCAGTTTTAGGGGACAGGGGGCCGGAGGCAATCAGCCCCAGCATTTT. This sequence encodes CASSFRGQGAGGNQPQHF.